Presented here are 19 T cell receptor beta chains from one specimen sequenced in a study of cytomegalovirus exposure and HLA in healthy donors. Researchers ran the PCR with 60 Vbeta and 13 Jbeta primers. Sequencing was performed with immunoSEQ multiplex PCR; in TCRdb, only in-frame clones are kept and a portion is missing. The sample has about 160,000 clones, approximately 70% seen once. The sequenced sample consisted of PBMCs. Receptor source: a man aged 35-49 years in good health and CMV-seropositive.

The V gene is TRBV2, the J gene TRBJ2-2; 12 bases align to TRBD1. V shed 6 bases and J 3 bases; nucleotides not matched to a gene: 8. The CDR3 is made up of 17 amino acids. The V gene's germline CDR1 is SNHLY and CDR2 FYNNEI. The CDR3: CASRETGTGGDTGELFF. The CDR3 region has the DNA TGTGCCAGCAGGGAAACCGGGACAGGGGGCGACACCGGGGAGCTGTTTTTT. The entire variable domain, with the rest obtained from reference TRBV2 and TRBJ2-2, is as follows: EPEVTQTPSHQVTQMGQEVILRCVPISNHLYFYWYRQILGQKVEFLVSFYNNEISEKSEIFDDQFSVERPDGSNFTLKIRSTKLEDSAMYFCASRETGTGGDTGELFFGEGSRLTVL.

The rearrangement joins TRBV11-3 to TRBJ2-1, with 14 bases identical to TRBD2. Trimming at V came to 1 base and at J to 7 bases, leaving 9 bases not matched to a gene. CDR1 and CDR2 from the germline V gene are SGHNT and YENEEA. This CDR3 region has 18 residues. The CDR3 reads CASSLGGLAGAPGNEQFF. The CDR3 nucleotides are TGTGCCAGCAGCTTAGGGGGACTAGCGGGGGCCCCAGGAAATGAGCAGTTCTTC.

This clone was found a few times. This sequence joins TRBV2 and TRBJ1-2; D ambiguous. The CDR3 contains 11 residues. CDR1 is SNHLY, CDR2 FYNNEI, per germline. V was pared by 10 bases and J by 8 bases, with 14 bases between. The CDR3 region is CATEVSAGYTF. DNA of the CDR3: TGTGCCACCGAGGTGAGCGCGGGCTACACCTTC.

The chain uses TRBV15 and TRBJ2-5, with 8 nucleotides matching TRBD2. The J call could be wrong; TRBJ2-7 is a better fit for the DNA end. Per the germline V gene, CDR1 is LNHNV and CDR2 is YYDKDF (reference sequence). This CDR3 comprises 15 residues. The CDR3 DNA sequence: TGTGCCACCAGCACCCGGGAGGGGGAAGCCTACGAGCAGTACTTC. Translation: CATSTREGEAYEQYF.

This sequence joins TRBV29-1 and TRBJ2-3, with 13 positions matching TRBD2. The CDR3 has 15 residues. Trimming removed 8 bases from V and 2 bases from J; junction bases left unmatched: 7. The germline V gene has CDR1 SQVTM and CDR2 ANQGSEA. CDR3 in amino acids: CSIHGLAGATDTQYF. The CDR3 nucleotides are TGCAGCATTCACGGACTAGCGGGGGCCACAGATACGCAGTATTTT.

The chain is built from TRBV18 and TRBJ1-4, with TRBD1 matching 8 bases. V trimming: 2 bases; J trimming: 2 bases; junction bases outside the gene matches: 7. The CDR3 length is 17 residues. CDR1 is KGHSH, CDR2 LQKENI, per germline. CDR3 sequence: CASSPDRGRGTNEKLFF. CDR3 DNA sequence: TGTGCCAGCTCACCAGACAGGGGCCGGGGGACTAATGAAAAACTGTTTTTT.

This clone was recorded a few times. The chain links TRBV29-1 to TRBJ2-7; 8 bases line up with TRBD1. The CDR3 is 12 amino acids. V gave up 7 bases and J gave up 3 bases; unmatched junction bases: 5. CDR1 and CDR2 from the germline V gene are SQVTM and ANQGSEA. The CDR3 DNA is TGCAGCGCAAAGACAGGGGTCTACGAGCAGTACTTC. It encodes CSAKTGVYEQYF.

This chain connects TRBV6-6 to TRBJ1-3; the match to TRBD1 covers 12 bases. Unmatched junction bases numbered 4, after V lost 5 bases and J lost 2 bases. Germline CDR1 reads MNHNY; CDR2 reads SVGAGI (reference sequence). This CDR3 is 16 amino acids long. CDR3 DNA sequence: TGTGCCAGCAGTGGGGACAGGGGGCGAACTGGAAACACCATATATTTT. Protein product: CASSGDRGRTGNTIYF.

This clone was observed a single time. The rearrangement links TRBV18 to TRBJ1-1; possibly TRBD1 for D (5 bases). The CDR3 consists of 14 residues. Trimming stripped 2 bases from V and 6 bases from J, with 13 bases between. Per germline, CDR1 KGHSH and CDR2 LQKENI. The CDR3 coding sequence is TGTGCCAGCTCACCAATTGCGGGGGGATCTGAAGCTTTCTTT. Its translation: CASSPIAGGSEAFF.

The chain is built from TRBV5-4 and TRBJ2-3; tentatively, D is TRBD1 (6 bases). The CDR3 extends over 13 amino acids. V was cut by 4 bases and J by 0 bases, with 6 bases left in between. Germline-derived CDR1 and CDR2 are SGHNT and YYREEE (reference sequence). Here the CDR3 DNA reads TGTGCCAGCAGCGACAGGAGCACAGATACGCAGTATTTT. This sequence encodes CASSDRSTDTQYF. The whole variable domain, remainder taken from reference TRBV5-4 and TRBJ2-3, is ETGVTQSPTHLIKTRGQQVTLRCSSQSGHNTVSWYQQALGQGPQFIFQYYREEENGRGNFPPRFSGLQFPNYSSELNVNALELDDSALYLCASSDRSTDTQYFGPGTRLTVL.

The chain recombines TRBV4-1 with TRBJ1-5; possible D gene TRBD1, 6 bases. V lost 0 bases and J 6 bases, leaving 12 bases between the germline ends. Germline CDR1 reads MGHRA; CDR2 reads YSYEKL. The CDR3 runs to 15 residues. The CDR3 reads CASSQDKTGGQPQHF. CDR3 nucleotide sequence: TGCGCCAGCAGCCAAGATAAGACAGGCGGTCAGCCCCAGCATTTT.

This chain connects TRBV7-9 to TRBJ1-6; D is ambiguous. V dropped 5 bases and J dropped 3 bases, with 8 bases sitting between them. CDR3 size: 14 residues. CDR1 and CDR2 (germline): SEHNR, FQNEAQ (reference sequence). The CDR3 spells CASSKEIYNSPLHF. DNA of the CDR3: TGTGCCAGCAGCAAGGAGATCTATAATTCACCCCTCCACTTT.

V gene TRBV5-8 combines with J gene TRBJ1-1; D gene uncertain. The germline V and J ends were trimmed by 4 bases and 11 bases, with 12 bases remaining between them. The V gene's germline CDR1 is SGHTS and CDR2 YDEGEE. This CDR3 comprises 11 residues. The CDR3 DNA sequence: TGTGCCAGCAGCCCCGGGAACGAGGCTTTCTTT. It translates to CASSPGNEAFF.

This clone appeared a single time. Germline is not matched at one junction end, which may reflect a read error. The chain recombines TRBV11-1 with TRBJ2-3; D is unresolved. CDR3 length equals 14 residues. Per germline, CDR1 SGHAT and CDR2 FQDESV (reference sequence). The CDR3 reads CAGSLRQSTDTQYF. CDR3 DNA: TGTGCCGGCAGCCTTCGACAATCCACAGATACGCAGTATTTT.

This chain uses TRBV9 with TRBJ1-3, with a weak D call TRBD1 (6 bases). V dropped 0 bases and J dropped 0 bases, with 10 bases sitting between them. Germline V lookup: CDR1 SGDLS, CDR2 YYNGEE. The CDR3 sequence is 16 residues long. CDR3 region: CASSVAGVYSGNTIYF. Written as DNA, the CDR3 is TGTGCCAGCAGCGTAGCAGGGGTTTACTCTGGAAACACCATATATTTT.

This chain links TRBV6-5 with TRBJ2-3; 7 bases agree with TRBD1. The V gene's germline CDR1 is MNHEY and CDR2 SVGAGI. The junction had 6 bases not matched to a gene; V was cut back by 4 bases and J by 2 bases. The length of the CDR3 is 15 residues. CDR3 sequence: CASSFTGANTDTQYF. The CDR3 bases are TGTGCCAGCAGTTTCACAGGGGCTAACACAGATACGCAGTATTTT.

This clone was seen a handful of times. This chain joins TRBV7-2 and TRBJ2-7; D perhaps matches TRBD2 (5 bases). CDR3 length equals 16 residues. Deletions cut 0 bases from V and 6 bases from J, with 18 bases between. CDR1 and CDR2 from the germline V gene are SGHTA and FQGNSA. The CDR3 nucleotides read TGTGCCAGCAGCTTAGCGCGCTCCAGCGGCGGCCTCGAGCAGTACTTC. Amino acids: CASSLARSSGGLEQYF.

The chain carries TRBV14 and TRBJ2-1, with TRBD1 matching over 9 bases. In germline, CDR1 is SGHDN, CDR2 FVKESK. The ends lost 0 bases at V and 9 bases at J; junction bases unmatched: 27. This CDR3 has 22 residues. The chain's CDR3 is CASSQEPGTGLAFPRYIGEQFF. The CDR3 nucleotides are TGTGCCAGCAGCCAAGAACCAGGGACAGGGTTGGCCTTCCCTCGGTACATCGGTGAGCAGTTCTTC.

This clone has a handful of counts. The chain is built from TRBV5-5 and TRBJ1-5; a weak D match, TRBD1 (5 bases). The CDR3 is 12 residues long. Trimming cost V 0 bases and J 11 bases, with 9 bases left between them. The V gene's germline CDR1 is SGHKS and CDR2 YYEKEE (reference sequence). CDR3 region: CASSLERDAQHF. CDR3 DNA sequence: TGTGCCAGCAGCTTGGAGCGGGACGCCCAGCATTTT.